This TCR beta chain was recorded in a study of CD8 T cells in Susac syndrome. The T cells that were sequenced for TCR beta were CD8+ and CD4+ cells from blood. In the multiple sclerosis control group, patients were treatment-naive and had stable or active relapsing-remitting disease. Isolation of CD8+ and CD4+ T cells was performed negatively, whereas enrichment of TEMRA cells was done by FACS. A quantity of about 0.5 to 1 ug RNA underwent reverse transcription using random hexamers. An immunoSEQ multiplex PCR amplified TCR beta CDR3 over 54 Vbeta and 13 Jbeta. One entry per CDR3 protein results from TCRdb running MiXCR on the immunoSEQ multiplex PCR reads. The top ten clones hold about 0.088% of a sample with about 210,000 distinct CDR3 sequences, 95% of them seen once. The sequence was collected from a human donor with multiple sclerosis. Sequencing input: CD4+ T cells from PBMCs.

DNA of the CDR3: TGTGCCACCAGTGATTCAAGCGCCGCGAACACCGGGGAGCTGTTTTTT. Amino acid sequence: CATSDSSAANTGELFF. The chain employs TRBV24-1 and TRBJ2-2, with D uncertain. Germline V gene lookup returns CDR1 KGHDR and CDR2 SFDVKD. There are 16 residues in the CDR3. V lost 2 bases and J lost 0, with 9 bases in between.